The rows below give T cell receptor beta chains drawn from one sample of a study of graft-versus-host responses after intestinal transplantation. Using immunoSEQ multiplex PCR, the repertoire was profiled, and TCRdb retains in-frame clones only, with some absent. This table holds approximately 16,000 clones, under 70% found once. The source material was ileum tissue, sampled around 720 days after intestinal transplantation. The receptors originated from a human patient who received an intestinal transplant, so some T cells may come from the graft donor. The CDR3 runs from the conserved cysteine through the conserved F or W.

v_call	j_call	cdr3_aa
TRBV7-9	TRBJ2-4	CASSLVGVIQYF
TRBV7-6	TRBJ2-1	CASSFGTGNEQFF
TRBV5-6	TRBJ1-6	CASSSGGLSPLHF
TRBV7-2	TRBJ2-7	CASSLGQGPTYEQYF
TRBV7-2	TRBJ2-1	CASSLAGSSYNEQFF
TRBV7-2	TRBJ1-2	CASSPGSYGYTF
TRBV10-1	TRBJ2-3	CASSESGYHTQYF
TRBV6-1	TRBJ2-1	CASSEGRSQFF
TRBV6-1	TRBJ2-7	CASSARGPYEQYF
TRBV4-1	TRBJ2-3	CASSQVGRATDTQYF
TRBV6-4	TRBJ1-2	CASRSRLDYGYTF
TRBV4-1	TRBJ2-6	CASSPRQGAKGANVLTF
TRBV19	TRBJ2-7	CASSTQGGKTYEQYF
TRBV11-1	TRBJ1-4	CASSFSGATNEKLFF
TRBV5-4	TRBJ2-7	CASSSLGASLYEQYF
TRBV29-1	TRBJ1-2	CSVRAPRYGYTF
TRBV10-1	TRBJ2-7	CASSEGQDYEQYF
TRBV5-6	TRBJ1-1	CASSLAPGGAFF
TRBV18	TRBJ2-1	CASSRRTDLSSYNEQFF
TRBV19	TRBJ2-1	CASSIVRGTGLAGSNSYNEQFF
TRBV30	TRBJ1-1	CAWRGRGPMNTEAFF
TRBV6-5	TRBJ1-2	CASSPIRTVLYGYTF
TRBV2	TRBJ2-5	CASSDSLGGETQYF
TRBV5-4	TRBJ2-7	CASSLEWAGAEQYF
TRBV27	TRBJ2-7	CASSLGGRSSLFMKQYF
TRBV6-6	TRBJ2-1	CASSSDRGGYNEQFF
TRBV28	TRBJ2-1	CASSSLAGDYNEQFF
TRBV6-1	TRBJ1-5	CASRVQGNQPQHF
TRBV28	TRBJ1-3	CATTGGTSGNTIYF
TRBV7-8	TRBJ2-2	CASTITGGTGELFF
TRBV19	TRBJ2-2	CASSTGFTSLNTGELFF
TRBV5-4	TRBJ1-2	CASSSRQTNYGYTF
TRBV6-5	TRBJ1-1	CASRTGARTAFF
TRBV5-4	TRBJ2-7	CASSLGGQTYEQYF
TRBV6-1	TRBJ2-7	CASSESGDSSYEQYF
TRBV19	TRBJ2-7	CASGDRGNEQYF
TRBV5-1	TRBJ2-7	CASSLDYRNYEQYF
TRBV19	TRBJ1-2	CASSQDIRQGAIDYTF
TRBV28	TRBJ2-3	CASSYFGGLAGGGNTQYF
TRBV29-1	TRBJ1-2	CSGGQDYGYTF
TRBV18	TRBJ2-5	CASSRGTSGQETQYF
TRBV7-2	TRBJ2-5	CASSLMETGGKTQYF
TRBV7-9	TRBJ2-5	CASSAGTSGRALPQETQYF
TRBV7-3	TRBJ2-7	CASSLEGIYEQYF
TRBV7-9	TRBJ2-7	CASSPTLGGPIRHEQYF
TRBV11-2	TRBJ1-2	CASSLEGRVKELYGYTF
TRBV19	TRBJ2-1	CASSITRGRGVGEQFF
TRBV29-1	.	CSVQGSSYEQYF
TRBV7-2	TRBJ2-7	CASSLATGGYYEQYF
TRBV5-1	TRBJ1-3	CASSLEGRSGNTIYF
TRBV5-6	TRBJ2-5	CASSLDLDRLETQYF
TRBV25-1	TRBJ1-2	CASSEPGGSTGYTF
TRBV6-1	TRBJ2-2	CASSAWTSGGTGELFF